This T cell receptor beta chain derives from a study of T cell responses to AZD1222 COVID-19 vaccine. Overall study: Both about-4-week and about-12-week second-dose recipients were combined. Study conclusions and caveats: There were vaccine-associated CD4 TCRs across spike, dominant at 160-218 and 743-854. Epitopes outside B.1.351 and B.1.1.7 mutated regions reportedly drew nearly half of spike TCRs.

As concerns this clone: The antigen remains undetermined.

The CDR3 totals 13 residues. Germline trimming cut 5 bases from V and 9 bases from J; bases unmatched to any gene: 7. The protocol was immunoSEQ multiplex PCR, while the TCRdb copy is restricted to in-frame clones and leaves out a portion. Here the sample spans about 99,000 clones, around nine tenths being singletons. The chain carries TRBV12-3 or TRBV12-4 and TRBJ1-3; TRBD1 matches at 7 bases. This clonotype was sampled from an adult in good health. Sequenced material: peripheral blood, taken on day 0 of AZD1222 vaccination. The CDR3 region is CASSPVSGGTIYF. Written as DNA, the CDR3 is TGTGCCAGCAGTCCGGTCTCAGGGGGCACCATATATTTT.